The 24 T cell receptor beta chains listed next were all sequenced from one sample in a study of monozygotic twins with cystic fibrosis. Sequencing was performed with immunoSEQ multiplex PCR; in TCRdb, only in-frame clones are kept and a portion is missing. The sample shows 30,000 to 40,000 clones, over 60% of them seen only once. Sequenced material: blood. The receptors were sampled from a girl aged 5-17 years with cystic fibrosis.

V gene TRBV7-2 combines with J gene TRBJ2-4; D could derive from TRBD1 or TRBD2 (5 bases each). This CDR3 has 13 residues. The germline CDR1 and CDR2 sequences are SGHTA and FQGNSA. V shed 1 base and J shed 9 bases, with 10 bases lying between them. The CDR3 DNA follows: TGTGCCAGCAGCTTAGGACTCGGGGCCATTCAGTACTTC. It specifies CASSLGLGAIQYF. The variable domain in full, with the rest retrieved from reference TRBV7-2 and TRBJ2-4, is GAGVSQSPSNKVTEKGKDVELRCDPISGHTALYWYRQSLGQGLEFLIYFQGNSAPDKSGLPSDRFSAERTGGSVSTLTIQRTQQEDSAVYLCASSLGLGAIQYFGAGTRLSVL.

This chain links TRBV6-5 with TRBJ2-5; D perhaps matches TRBD2 (5 bases). The CDR3 spans 15 residues. CDR1 and CDR2 from the germline V gene are MNHEY and SVGAGI. Trimming removed 0 bases from V and 5 bases from J, with 13 bases in between. The CDR3 DNA is TGTGCCAGCAGTTACTCCCCGGGGATTGGGGAGACCCAGTACTTC. It is translated as CASSYSPGIGETQYF.

V is TRBV4-1 and J is TRBJ2-3; TRBD2 matches at 11 bases. The CDR3 consists of 16 residues. Per germline, CDR1 MGHRA and CDR2 YSYEKL. Trimming took 0 bases from V and 3 from J; bases not matched to a gene: 2. In DNA, the CDR3 is TGCGCCAGCAGCCAAGACTCTAGCGGGAGGACAGATACGCAGTATTTT. Encoded protein: CASSQDSSGRTDTQYF.

The chain employs TRBV5-4 and TRBJ2-3, with TRBD1 identical over 10 bases. Germline V CDR1 and CDR2: SGHNT, YYREEE (reference sequence). Trimming cost V 7 bases and J 2 bases; bases outside gene matches: 7. This CDR3 spans 15 amino acids. Written as DNA, the CDR3 is TGTGCCAGCGGGGGACAGGGGACCCCCACAGATACGCAGTATTTT. Amino acid sequence: CASGGQGTPTDTQYF. The variable domain in full, with the rest retrieved from reference TRBV5-4 and TRBJ2-3, is ETGVTQSPTHLIKTRGQQVTLRCSSQSGHNTVSWYQQALGQGPQFIFQYYREEENGRGNFPPRFSGLQFPNYSSELNVNALELDDSALYLCASGGQGTPTDTQYFGPGTRLTVL.

The rearrangement links TRBV4-3 to TRBJ2-1; 8 nucleotides line up with TRBD1. Germline V gene sequence: CDR1 LGHNA, CDR2 YSLEER. Trimming cost V 1 base and J 3 bases; bases outside gene matches: 8. The CDR3 totals 17 residues. The CDR3 region has the DNA TGCGCCAGCAGCCAAGTTGCAGGGACAGGTAGCTACAATGAGCAGTTCTTC. It codes for CASSQVAGTGSYNEQFF.

The chain recombines TRBV2 with TRBJ2-2; 11 bases are shared with TRBD2. Looked up from germline, CDR1 is SNHLY and CDR2 is FYNNEI. The CDR3 sequence is 19 residues long. V lost 0 bases to trimming and J lost 1 base; unmatched junction nucleotides: 7. CDR3 residues: CASSEAGTSGYENTGELFF. DNA of the CDR3: TGTGCCAGCAGTGAAGCGGGGACTAGCGGCTATGAGAACACCGGGGAGCTGTTTTTT.

V is TRBV6-6 and J is TRBJ1-1; 7 bases line up with TRBD1. The V gene end was trimmed by 0 bases and the J gene end by 1 base; junction bases not matched to a gene: 5. The germline CDR1 and CDR2 sequences are MNHNY and SVGAGI (reference sequence). CDR3 length: 16 residues. CDR3: CASSYSRDRGNTEAFF. In DNA form, the CDR3 reads TGTGCCAGCAGTTACTCGAGGGACAGAGGGAACACTGAAGCTTTCTTT.

V usage is TRBV7-8 and J usage is TRBJ2-3, with a tentative D call TRBD1 (5 bases). V shed 1 base and J shed 6 bases, with 14 bases lying between them. CDR1 and CDR2 (germline): SGHVS, FQNEAQ. CDR3 length equals 15 residues. As DNA, the CDR3 is TGTGCCAGCAGCTTAGTTTCCAGGGTTTTTGATACGCAGTATTTT. It translates to CASSLVSRVFDTQYF.

The chain joins TRBV29-1 to TRBJ2-3, with D tentatively TRBD2 (6 bases). Germline CDR1 SQVTM, CDR2 ANQGSEA. V lost 7 bases and J 3 bases, leaving 14 bases between the germline ends. This CDR3 is built from 13 residues. For the CDR3, the DNA is TGCAGCGCCGTGGAGGGGTCTACAGATACGCAGTATTTT. It encodes CSAVEGSTDTQYF.

The chain is built from TRBV5-4 and TRBJ2-3, with TRBD2 matching over 7 bases. Looked up from germline, CDR1 is SGHNT and CDR2 is YYREEE (reference sequence). Unmatched junction bases numbered 14, after V lost 4 bases and J lost 0 bases. CDR3 length: 18 amino acids. The CDR3 DNA is TGTGCCAGCAGCAAGTCCTGGACTAGTCCTGGTAGCACAGATACGCAGTATTTT. It codes for CASSKSWTSPGSTDTQYF.

The rearrangement uses TRBV2 and TRBJ1-1, with a possible D match to TRBD1 (5 bases). The CDR3 covers 15 residues. Trimming cost V 2 bases and J 1 base, with 11 bases left between them. The germline V gene encodes CDR1 SNHLY and CDR2 FYNNEI. CDR3 nucleotide sequence: TGTGCCAGCAGTGAACACAACGGGGCGAACACTGAAGCTTTCTTT. Translating gives CASSEHNGANTEAFF.

This clone has more than one count but fewer than ten. V gene TRBV4-1 combines with J gene TRBJ2-5; D may match TRBD1 or TRBD2 (5 bases each). The CDR3 runs 13 residues. Germline assignment: CDR1 MGHRA and CDR2 YSYEKL. Trimming removed 4 bases at V and 2 bases at J, with 8 bases between. CDR3 DNA: TGCGCCAGCAGCCTGGGACCACAAGAGACCCAGTACTTC. Translation: CASSLGPQETQYF.

V gene TRBV5-1 combines with J gene TRBJ1-2; D is unresolved. Trimming pared 0 bases from V and 0 bases from J, leaving 12 bases between. This CDR3 has 16 amino acids. Germline lookup yields CDR1 SGHRS and CDR2 YFSETQ. The CDR3 here is CASSLDSEFANYGYTF. CDR3 sequence (DNA): TGCGCCAGCAGCTTGGATTCGGAATTCGCTAACTATGGCTACACCTTC.

The chain uses TRBV7-2 and TRBJ2-4; 9 bases match TRBD2. CDR1 is SGHTA and CDR2 is FQGNSA in the germline V gene. With 3 bases clipped from V and 0 bases from J, the junction kept 6 bases outside the gene matches. The CDR3 runs 17 residues. CDR3 in DNA: TGTGCCAGCAGCTTTAGGGCTAGCGGGGCAGCCAAAAACATTCAGTACTTC. Its translation is CASSFRASGAAKNIQYF.

This clone appeared a single time. This chain uses TRBV7-2 with TRBJ1-2; 9 nucleotides agree with TRBD1. J gave up 7 bases and V 5 bases, and 14 bases lay outside the gene matches. This CDR3 is 16 amino acids long. The V gene's germline CDR1 is SGHTA and CDR2 FQGNSA. The CDR3 spells CASSPRGTGLGSGYTF. CDR3 coding DNA: TGTGCCAGCAGCCCGAGGGGGACAGGGTTAGGTTCTGGCTACACCTTC. The full variable domain, its missing parts supplied by reference TRBV7-2 and TRBJ1-2, is GAGVSQSPSNKVTEKGKDVELRCDPISGHTALYWYRQSLGQGLEFLIYFQGNSAPDKSGLPSDRFSAERTGGSVSTLTIQRTQQEDSAVYLCASSPRGTGLGSGYTFGSGTRLTVV.

J is TRBJ2-7 and V is TRBV7-2; 9 bases match TRBD1. From germline, CDR1 is SGHTA and CDR2 FQGNSA. The CDR3 is 14 amino acids. The ends lost 5 bases at V and 4 bases at J; junction bases unmatched: 6. CDR3 DNA: TGTGCCAGCAGCCGTCCGGGACAGGGTTACGAGCAGTACTTC. It translates to CASSRPGQGYEQYF.

The CDR3 region is CASSRVFAANEKLFF. CDR3 DNA: TGTGCCAGCAGCCGAGTTTTCGCAGCGAATGAAAAACTGTTTTTT. The J gene is TRBJ1-4, the V gene TRBV7-8; D gene uncertain. CDR1 and CDR2 from the germline V gene are SGHVS and FQNEAQ. The CDR3 length is 15 residues. Trimming took 5 bases from V and 5 from J, leaving 15 bases between them.

With respect to this clone: The junction shows a germline mismatch at one end, possibly a read error. The gene calls are TRBV5-1 and TRBJ1-1, with D perhaps matching TRBD1 (6 bases). The germline V gene has CDR1 SGHRS and CDR2 YFSETQ. The CDR3 is made up of 15 amino acids. This CDR3 reads CAGSWVQGGVAEAFF. CDR3 DNA sequence: TGCGCCGGCAGCTGGGTACAGGGAGGCGTCGCTGAAGCTTTCTTT.

The chain couples TRBV7-8 to TRBJ2-1; 7 bases are a match to TRBD2. The V segment lost 4 bases and the J segment 8 bases; nucleotides outside the gene matches: 17. Germline V gives CDR1 SGHVS, CDR2 FQNEAQ. CDR3 size: 17 residues. DNA for the CDR3: TGTGCCAGCAGCTCCATACTAATCGGGGGGAGAGTCGATGAGCAGTTCTTC. Its translation is CASSSILIGGRVDEQFF.

For the CDR3, the DNA is TGTGCCAGCAGCTTAGTGCCCCGGGACCTTGGAAACACCATATATTTT. Amino acids: CASSLVPRDLGNTIYF. This chain links TRBV7-2 with TRBJ1-3, with D maybe TRBD1 (5 bases). V lost 1 base and J lost 3, with 13 bases in between. The CDR3 is made up of 16 amino acids. Germline values: CDR1 SGHTA, CDR2 FQGNSA.

Concerning this clone: The sample contains more than one DNA sequence encoding this CDR3. V and J are TRBV27 and TRBJ1-1; tentative D call: TRBD1 (6 bases). Germline V gives CDR1 MNHEY, CDR2 SMNVEV (reference sequence). Trimming left V 3 bases short and J 4 bases short, with 9 bases between. There are 13 residues in the CDR3. The CDR3 loop reads CASSLRGSTEAFF. The CDR3 region has the DNA TGTGCCAGCAGTTTGAGGGGGTCCACTGAAGCTTTCTTT.

This clone came up a few times. The CDR3 spells CASSFVGRVSNYGYTF. In DNA, the CDR3 is TGTGCCAGCAGCTTCGTCGGGCGCGTATCTAACTATGGCTACACCTTC. The chain recombines TRBV5-4 with TRBJ1-2; D unclear. V gave up 2 bases and J gave up 0 bases, with 14 bases separating them. The CDR3 has 16 amino acids. Per germline, CDR1 SGHNT and CDR2 YYREEE (reference sequence).

The V call is TRBV7-2, the J call TRBJ1-1; 12 bases align to TRBD1. CDR1 and CDR2 (germline): SGHTA, FQGNSA. The trim removed 3 bases at V and 3 bases at J, leaving 8 bases unmatched. The CDR3 loop spans 17 amino acids. The CDR3 here is CASSFPRDRGRDTEAFF. In DNA, the CDR3 is TGTGCCAGCAGCTTCCCCCGGGACAGGGGGCGGGACACTGAAGCTTTCTTT.

The chain has TRBV10-2 and TRBJ2-2; 10 bases fit TRBD1. Germline V lookup: CDR1 WSHSY, CDR2 SAAADI. V trimming: 10 bases; J trimming: 3 bases; junction bases outside the gene matches: 5. The CDR3 is 14 residues long. DNA of the CDR3: TGCGCCACCCGGACAGGGGGAGACACCGGGGAGCTGTTTTTT. This encodes CATRTGGDTGELFF.